Many counts were recorded for the clone carrying this T cell receptor (beta chain). Its target is unknown. This entry belongs to a study of T cells in Graves' hyperthyroidism and ophthalmopathy. TCR beta CDR3 regions were amplified from RNA transcripts. Initially, a first-round RT-PCR of the TCR CDR3 employed the HTBI primer set. TCRdb processed the multiplex PCR reads anew with MiXCR; each CDR3 protein has one entry. Here the sample spans about 610,000 distinct CDR3 sequences, roughly 15% being singletons. Findings of the study overall: Among thyroid clonotypes expanded above 0.001, most also appeared in blood.

V was cut by 2 bases and J by 4 bases, with 14 bases left in between. Germline V gene sequence: CDR1 LNHDA, CDR2 SQIVND (reference sequence). The CDR3 is 15 amino acids. This receptor was obtained from a woman aged 40 to 50 with Graves' ophthalmopathy. The chain uses TRBV19 and TRBJ1-1; D not resolved. The sequencing sample was made of blood. Here the CDR3 reads CASSIMEGRITEAFF. The CDR3 DNA sequence: TGTGCCAGTAGTATAATGGAGGGCAGGATCACTGAAGCTTTCTTT.